The subject of this entry is one TCR beta chain. The CDR3 is 17 residues long. Trimming at V came to 4 bases and at J to 6 bases, leaving 17 bases not matched to a gene. Germline CDR1 and CDR2: SGDLS and YYNGEE. This sample is drawn from a study of blood T cell repertoires in COVID-19. The table came from immunoSEQ multiplex PCR; TCRdb's copy has only in-frame clones and leaves some out. The sample shows some 70,000 clones, approximately 80% of them seen only once. Input material: peripheral blood. The source of this sequence is a woman aged 45 to 65 with acute or convalescent COVID-19. This chain links TRBV9 with TRBJ1-1, with TRBD1 matching 8 bases. This chain's CDR3 is CASSHPRTGSYVSEAFF. Here the CDR3 DNA reads TGTGCCAGCAGCCACCCCCGGACAGGGTCGTATGTTTCTGAAGCTTTCTTT.